The following is a T cell receptor beta chain sequence with its context. This receptor's antigen is unknown. The input lacks base qualities; no much larger clone sits a single base away. This sample is drawn from a study of PD-1 blockade in classical Hodgkin lymphoma (dated by TCRdb to the early 2020s). Broadly, across the study: Nivolumab dosing was 3 mg/kg intravenously every 2 weeks, continuing until either disease progression or unacceptable toxicity. The study used CyTOF and TCR beta sequencing to define a peripheral blood immune signature of response to PD-1 blockade in classical Hodgkin lymphoma. General findings and caveats noted by the study authors: The study was restricted to a single clinical trial cohort, and the causes of repertoire differences, possibly disease activity or prior therapy, were left undefined. Baseline TCR diversity was reported to be lower in newly diagnosed patients than in healthy donors, and even lower in relapsed/refractory patients. Lower diversity was seen in patients whose nivolumab began less than 1 year after ASCT, and these patients were left out of later analyses so that immune reconstitution would not confound the results. CD4+ but not CD8+ TCR diversity rose significantly by C4D1 (p=0.0027 vs p=0.16), most apparent in complete responders (p=0.02). Among trial patients, those achieving complete response had baseline diversity similar to that of newly diagnosed patients, while diversity was significantly lower in partial responders and progressors.

In light of the paper, this sample's time point label describes: cycle 2 day 1 (C2D1) of nivolumab. All trial patients had relapsed after autologous stem cell transplantation, with cohorts A, B and C differing in prior brentuximab vedotin exposure. A total of more than 55 patients with relapsed/refractory classical Hodgkin lymphoma made up the trial cohort, and each patient's best overall response was complete response, partial response or progressive disease. Trial patients were treated with single-agent nivolumab in the multi-cohort phase II CheckMate 205 trial. An independent review committee assessed best overall response using the 2007 International Working Group response criteria. Trial PBMCs were collected immediately before nivolumab initiation (C1D1) and during therapy at cycle 2 day 1 and cycle 4 day 1. After peripheral blood was drawn into 8 mL Vacutainer Cell Preparation Tubes, PBMCs were isolated by centrifugation and then cryopreserved.

The Qiagen DNeasy kit was used to extract genomic DNA from unsorted PBMCs and from the negatively selected CD4+ and CD8+ fractions. Amplification of TCR beta CDR3 regions was done by immunoSEQ multiplex PCR with primers that anneal to V and J segments. A synthetic immune receptor repertoire was used to minimize amplification bias, and any remaining bias was removed computationally after sequencing. The paper's processing steps were these. Custom Python scripts were used to quantify repertoire diversity as the Shannon entropy index. The unsorted, CD4+ and CD8+ repertoires were each analyzed separately, with the exception of combined analyses, where CD4+ and CD8+ sequences were merged in silico. Clonal expansion was defined as at least a 2-fold frequency increase after treatment relative to C1D1, with a pseudocount of 0.5 for undetected baseline clones. Singleton clones were defined as clones with 0 or 1 copy at C1D1, and non-singleton clones were defined as clones with 2 or more copies. Clones expanded in unsorted samples were assigned a CD4+, CD8+ or unknown annotation through matching of protein sequences in sorted samples from the same patient. Wilcoxon tests were applied to paired samples to test diversity changes from C1D1 to C4D1. Not all clones reach the TCRdb copy of this immuneACCESS table, which keeps in-frame sequences only. Checked studies attribute under half of the gap to unresolved V genes and leave the rest unexplained. The V and J calls and the clone size are those of that table, but D and trimming were determined from the DNA. The sample table records some 93,000 clones; roughly nine tenths of these occur just once. The ten largest clones capture approximately 12% of the sample.

V is clipped by 0 bases and J by 1 base, and the sequence between their germline boundaries is 6 bases long. The germline V gene yields SGHRS for CDR1 and YFSETQ for CDR2. Counted from cysteine to phenylalanine, this CDR3 has 14 amino acids. Here the CDR3 DNA is all that survives: 42 bases in frame from base 1. The TCR was taken from a human donor with classical Hodgkin lymphoma. The chain is encoded by TRBV5-1 joined to TRBJ2-3; the D gene is possibly TRBD2, with 5 bases matching. Sequences were derived from peripheral blood mononuclear cells (PBMCs), sampled before the second cycle of nivolumab. Read as DNA, the sequence is TGCGCCAGCAGCTTGGTAGCGCGCACAGATACGCAGTATTTT. Its protein product is CASSLVARTDTQYF.